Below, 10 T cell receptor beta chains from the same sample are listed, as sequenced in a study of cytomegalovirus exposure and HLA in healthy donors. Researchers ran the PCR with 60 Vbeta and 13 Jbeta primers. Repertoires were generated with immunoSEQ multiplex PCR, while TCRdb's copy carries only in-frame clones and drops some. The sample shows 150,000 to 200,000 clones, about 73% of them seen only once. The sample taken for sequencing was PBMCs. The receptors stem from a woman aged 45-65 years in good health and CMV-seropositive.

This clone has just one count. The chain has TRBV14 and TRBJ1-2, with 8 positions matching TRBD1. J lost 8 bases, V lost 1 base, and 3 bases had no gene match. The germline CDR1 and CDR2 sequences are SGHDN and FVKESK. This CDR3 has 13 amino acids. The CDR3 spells CASSQGRGRGYTF. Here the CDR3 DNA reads TGTGCCAGCAGCCAAGGCAGGGGGCGCGGCTACACCTTC.

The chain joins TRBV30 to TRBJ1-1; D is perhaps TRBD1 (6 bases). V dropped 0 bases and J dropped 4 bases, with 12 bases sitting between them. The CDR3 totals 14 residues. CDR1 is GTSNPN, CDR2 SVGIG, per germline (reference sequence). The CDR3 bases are TGTGCCTGGAGTGTACAGGGAGGGAGCACTGAAGCTTTCTTT. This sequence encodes CAWSVQGGSTEAFF.

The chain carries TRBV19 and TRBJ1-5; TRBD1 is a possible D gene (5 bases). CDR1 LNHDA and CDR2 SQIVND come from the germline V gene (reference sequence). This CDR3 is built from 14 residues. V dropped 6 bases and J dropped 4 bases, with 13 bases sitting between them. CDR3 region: CASRTDSGNQPQHF. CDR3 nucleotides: TGTGCCAGTAGGACTGACAGTGGGAATCAGCCCCAGCATTTT. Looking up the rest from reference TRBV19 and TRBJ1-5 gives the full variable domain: DGGITQSPKYLFRKEGQNVTLSCEQNLNHDAMYWYRQDPGQGLRLIYYSQIVNDFQKGDIAEGYSVSREKKESFPLTVTSAQKNPTAFYLCASRTDSGNQPQHFGDGTRLSIL.

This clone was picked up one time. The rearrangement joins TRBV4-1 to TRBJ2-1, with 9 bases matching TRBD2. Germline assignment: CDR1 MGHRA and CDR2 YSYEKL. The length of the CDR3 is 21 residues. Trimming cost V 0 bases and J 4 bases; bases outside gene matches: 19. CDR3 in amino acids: CASSQETGRTGAGGVYNEQFF. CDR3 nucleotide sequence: TGCGCCAGCAGCCAAGAAACCGGGAGAACTGGAGCGGGGGGCGTGTACAATGAGCAGTTCTTC.

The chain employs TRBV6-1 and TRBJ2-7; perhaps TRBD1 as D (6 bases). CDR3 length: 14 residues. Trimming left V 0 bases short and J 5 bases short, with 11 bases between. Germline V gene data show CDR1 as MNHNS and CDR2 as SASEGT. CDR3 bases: TGTGCCAGCAGTGAAGCGGGCAGGGGCAACGAGCAGTACTTC. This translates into CASSEAGRGNEQYF.

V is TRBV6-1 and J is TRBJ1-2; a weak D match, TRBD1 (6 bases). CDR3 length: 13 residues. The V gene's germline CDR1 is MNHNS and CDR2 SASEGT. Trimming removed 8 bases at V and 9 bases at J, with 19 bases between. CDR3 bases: TGTGCCAGCCTTGGACAGCCCTATTCCAGCTACACCTTC. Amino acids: CASLGQPYSSYTF.

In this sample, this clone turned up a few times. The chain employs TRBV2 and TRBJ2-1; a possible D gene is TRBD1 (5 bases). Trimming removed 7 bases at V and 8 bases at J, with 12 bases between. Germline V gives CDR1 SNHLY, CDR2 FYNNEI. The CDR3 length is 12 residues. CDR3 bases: TGTGCCAGCACCGAAGGGGTGCATGAGCAGTTCTTC. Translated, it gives CASTEGVHEQFF.

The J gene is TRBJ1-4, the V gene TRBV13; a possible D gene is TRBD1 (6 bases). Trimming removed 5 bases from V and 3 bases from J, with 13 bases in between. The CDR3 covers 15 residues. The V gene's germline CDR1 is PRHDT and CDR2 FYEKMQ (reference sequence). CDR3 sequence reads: CASSPWGLANEKLFF. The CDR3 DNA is TGTGCCAGCAGCCCGTGGGGGCTCGCTAATGAAAAACTGTTTTTT.

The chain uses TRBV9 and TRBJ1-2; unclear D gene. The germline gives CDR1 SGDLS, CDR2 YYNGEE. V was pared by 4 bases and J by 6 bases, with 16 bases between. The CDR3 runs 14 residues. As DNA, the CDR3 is TGTGCCAGCAGCACCATGATATCCCCTAATGGCTACACCTTC. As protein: CASSTMISPNGYTF.

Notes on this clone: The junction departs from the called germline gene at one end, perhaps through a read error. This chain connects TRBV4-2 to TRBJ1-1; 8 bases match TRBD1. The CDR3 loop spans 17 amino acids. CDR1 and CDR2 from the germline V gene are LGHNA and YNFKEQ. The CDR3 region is CASRISEQTGANSEAFF. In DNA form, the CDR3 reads TGTGCCAGCAGGATTTCCGAGCAGACAGGGGCGAACAGTGAAGCTTTCTTT.